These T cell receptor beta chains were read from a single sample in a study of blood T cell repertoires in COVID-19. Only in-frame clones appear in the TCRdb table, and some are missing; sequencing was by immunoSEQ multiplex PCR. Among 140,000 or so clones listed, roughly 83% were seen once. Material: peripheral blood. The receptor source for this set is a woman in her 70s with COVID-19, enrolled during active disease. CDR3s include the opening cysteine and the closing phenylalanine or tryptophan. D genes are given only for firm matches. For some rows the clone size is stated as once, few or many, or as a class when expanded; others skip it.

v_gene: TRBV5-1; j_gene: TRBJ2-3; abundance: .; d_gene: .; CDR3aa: CASSLALGSGNTQYF; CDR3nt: TGCGCCAGCAGCTTGGCCCTGGGGTCGGGAAATACGCAGTATTTT
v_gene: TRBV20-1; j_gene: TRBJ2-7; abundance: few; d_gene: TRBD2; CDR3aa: CSASSRGLAGGSVYEQYF; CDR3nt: TGCAGTGCTAGTTCCCGAGGACTAGCGGGGGGTTCTGTCTACGAGCAGTACTTC
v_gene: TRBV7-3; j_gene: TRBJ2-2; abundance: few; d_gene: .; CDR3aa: CASSSPNGELFF; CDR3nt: TGTGCCAGCAGCTCCCCCAACGGGGAGCTGTTTTTT
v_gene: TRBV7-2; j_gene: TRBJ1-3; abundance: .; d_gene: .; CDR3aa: CASSSRAGNTIYF; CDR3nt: TGTGCCAGCAGCTCCCGCGCTGGAAACACCATATATTTT
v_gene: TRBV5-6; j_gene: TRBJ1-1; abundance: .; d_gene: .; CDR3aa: CASSLGPNTEAFF; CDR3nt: TGTGCCAGCAGCTTGGGGCCCAACACTGAAGCTTTCTTT
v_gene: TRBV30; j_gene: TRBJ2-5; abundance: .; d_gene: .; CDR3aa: CAWSVPMGGGLETQYF; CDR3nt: TGTGCCTGGAGTGTCCCGATGGGGGGGGGCCTGGAGACCCAGTACTTC
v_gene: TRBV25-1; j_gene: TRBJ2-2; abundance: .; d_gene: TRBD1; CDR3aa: CASRRQGTGELFF; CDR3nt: TGTGCCAGCAGACGACAGGGGACCGGGGAGCTGTTTTTT
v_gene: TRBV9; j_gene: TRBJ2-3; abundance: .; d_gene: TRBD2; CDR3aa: CASSFQWGGSDTQYF; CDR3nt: TGTGCCAGCAGCTTCCAGTGGGGGGGGTCAGATACGCAGTATTTT
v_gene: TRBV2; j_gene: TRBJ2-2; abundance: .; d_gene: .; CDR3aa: CASIRNTGELFF; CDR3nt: TGTGCCAGCATCCGGAACACCGGGGAGCTGTTTTTT
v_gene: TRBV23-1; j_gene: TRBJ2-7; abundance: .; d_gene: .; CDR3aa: CASSHAARGRNTYEQYF; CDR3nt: TGCGCCAGCAGTCATGCGGCCCGGGGGAGGAACACCTACGAGCAGTACTTC
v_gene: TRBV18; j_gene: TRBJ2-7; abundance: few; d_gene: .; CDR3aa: CASSPRGNEQYF; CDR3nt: TGTGCCAGCTCACCTCGGGGTAACGAGCAGTACTTC
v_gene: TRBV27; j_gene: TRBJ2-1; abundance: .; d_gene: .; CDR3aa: CASSRNTDRMRQFF; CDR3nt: TGTGCCAGCAGTAGAAACACCGACAGGATGCGGCAGTTCTTC
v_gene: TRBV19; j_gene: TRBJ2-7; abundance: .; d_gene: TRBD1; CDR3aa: CASSVSSGGNEQYF; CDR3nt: TGTGCCAGTAGTGTCTCCTCAGGGGGCAACGAGCAGTACTTC
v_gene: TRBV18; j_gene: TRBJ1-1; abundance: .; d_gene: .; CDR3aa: CASSPGTPREAFF; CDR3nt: TGTGCCAGCTCACCAGGAACCCCGCGGGAAGCTTTCTTT
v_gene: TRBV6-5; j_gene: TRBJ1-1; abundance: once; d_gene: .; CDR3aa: CASSYGNQQGTEAFF; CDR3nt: TGTGCCAGCAGTTACGGGAACCAACAGGGCACTGAAGCTTTCTTT
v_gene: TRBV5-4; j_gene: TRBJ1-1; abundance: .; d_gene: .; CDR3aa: CASSLDWGTGEAFF; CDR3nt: TGTGCCAGCAGCTTGGATTGGGGTACAGGTGAAGCTTTCTTT
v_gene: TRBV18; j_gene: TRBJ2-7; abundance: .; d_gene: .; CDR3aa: CASSPLGGSGGRYEQYF; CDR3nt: TGTGCCAGCTCACCACTCGGAGGTTCGGGGGGCCGGTACGAGCAGTACTTC
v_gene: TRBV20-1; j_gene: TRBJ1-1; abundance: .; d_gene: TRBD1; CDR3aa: CSASTRQGRTEAFF; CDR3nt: TGCAGTGCTAGTACAAGACAGGGCCGCACTGAAGCTTTCTTT
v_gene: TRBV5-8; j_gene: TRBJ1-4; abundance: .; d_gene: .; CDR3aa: CASSLDLGVPGKKLFF; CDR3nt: TGTGCCAGCAGCTTGGATTTAGGGGTGCCCGGTAAAAAACTGTTTTTT
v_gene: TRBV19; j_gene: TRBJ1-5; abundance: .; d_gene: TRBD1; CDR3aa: CASSIKTGLGNQPQHF; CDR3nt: TGTGCCAGTAGTATTAAGACAGGGTTGGGCAATCAGCCCCAGCATTTT
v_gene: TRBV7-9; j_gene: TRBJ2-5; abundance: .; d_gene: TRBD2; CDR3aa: CASSTSGGEETQYF; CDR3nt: TGTGCCAGCAGCACTAGCGGGGGGGAAGAGACCCAGTACTTC
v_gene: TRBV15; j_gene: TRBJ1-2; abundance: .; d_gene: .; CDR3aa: CATSRDAGAGYGYTF; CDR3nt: TGTGCCACCAGCAGGGACGCGGGGGCAGGATATGGCTACACCTTC
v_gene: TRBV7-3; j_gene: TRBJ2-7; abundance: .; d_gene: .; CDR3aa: CASSLTGAGEQYF; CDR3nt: TGTGCCAGCAGCTTAACAGGGGCGGGAGAGCAGTACTTC
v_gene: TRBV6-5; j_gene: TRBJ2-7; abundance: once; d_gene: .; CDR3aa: CASSYSPQGSYEQYF; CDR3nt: TGTGCCAGCAGTTACTCCCCCCAGGGGTCCTACGAGCAGTACTTC
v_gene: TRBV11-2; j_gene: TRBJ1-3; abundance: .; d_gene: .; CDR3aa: CASSSPSGGTVSGNTIYF; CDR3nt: TGTGCCAGCAGCTCCCCCTCCGGGGGGACCGTCTCTGGAAACACCATATATTTT
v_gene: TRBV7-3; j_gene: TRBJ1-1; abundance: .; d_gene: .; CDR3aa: CASSPAGGVSTEAFF; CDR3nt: TGTGCCAGCAGCCCTGCCGGAGGGGTTAGCACTGAAGCTTTCTTT
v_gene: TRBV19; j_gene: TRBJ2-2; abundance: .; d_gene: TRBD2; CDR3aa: CASSAGGPDTGELFF; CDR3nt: TGTGCCAGTAGCGCGGGGGGGCCGGACACCGGGGAGCTGTTTTTT
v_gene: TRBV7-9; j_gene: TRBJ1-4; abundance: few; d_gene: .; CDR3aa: CASSPKRGGYNEKLFF; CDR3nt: TGTGCCAGCAGCCCTAAGAGGGGGGGTTATAATGAAAAACTGTTTTTT
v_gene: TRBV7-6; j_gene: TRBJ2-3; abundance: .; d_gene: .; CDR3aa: CASSLGSSTSTDTQYF; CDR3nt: TGTGCCAGTTCCCTAGGGAGTTCAACTAGCACAGATACGCAGTATTTT
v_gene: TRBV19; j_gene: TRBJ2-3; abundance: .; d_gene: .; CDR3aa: CASSILASGTDTQYF; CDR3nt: TGTGCCAGTAGTATACTAGCGTCTGGCACAGATACGCAGTATTTT
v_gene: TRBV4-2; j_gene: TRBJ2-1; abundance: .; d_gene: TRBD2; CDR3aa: CASSQRWASGGSYNEQFF; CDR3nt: TGTGCCAGCAGCCAACGGTGGGCTAGCGGGGGGTCCTACAATGAGCAGTTCTTC
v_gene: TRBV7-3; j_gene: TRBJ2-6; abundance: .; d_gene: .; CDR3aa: CASSSWASGANVLTF; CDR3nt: TGTGCCAGCAGCTCGTGGGCGTCTGGGGCCAACGTCCTGACTTTC
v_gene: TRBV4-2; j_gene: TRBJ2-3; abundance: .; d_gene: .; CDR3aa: CASSPPGQLTDTQYF; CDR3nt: TGTGCCAGCAGCCCCCCGGGACAACTCACAGATACGCAGTATTTT
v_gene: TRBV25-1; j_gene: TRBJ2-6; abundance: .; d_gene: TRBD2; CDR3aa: CASRDTSGAHGANVLTF; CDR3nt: TGTGCCAGCAGGGATACTAGCGGGGCTCATGGGGCCAACGTCCTGACTTTC
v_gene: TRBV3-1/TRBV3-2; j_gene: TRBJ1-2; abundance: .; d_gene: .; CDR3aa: CASSQGEDLFYGYTF; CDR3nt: TGTGCCAGCAGCCAAGGGGAGGACCTCTTTTATGGCTACACCTTC
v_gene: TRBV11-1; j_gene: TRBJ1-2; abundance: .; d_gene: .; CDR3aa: CASSLGVVGQIGGYTF; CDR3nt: TGTGCCAGCAGCTTAGGGGTGGTTGGACAGATTGGAGGCTACACCTTC
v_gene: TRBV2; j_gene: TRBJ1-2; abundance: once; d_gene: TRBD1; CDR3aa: CASSVDRGYYGYTF; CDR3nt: TGTGCCAGCAGTGTGGACAGGGGATATTATGGCTACACCTTC
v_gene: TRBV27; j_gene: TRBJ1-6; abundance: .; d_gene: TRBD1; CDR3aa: CASSLYGQGGNPPLHF; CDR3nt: TGTGCCAGCAGTTTGTACGGACAGGGGGGGAATCCACCCCTCCACTTT
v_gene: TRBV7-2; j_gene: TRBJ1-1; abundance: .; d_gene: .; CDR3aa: CASSYLLGPYEAFF; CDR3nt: TGTGCCAGCAGCTATCTTCTAGGTCCCTATGAAGCTTTCTTT
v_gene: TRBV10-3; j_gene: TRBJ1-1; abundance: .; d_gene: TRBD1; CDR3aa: CAIGQGRTEAFF; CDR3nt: TGTGCCATAGGACAGGGACGCACTGAAGCTTTCTTT
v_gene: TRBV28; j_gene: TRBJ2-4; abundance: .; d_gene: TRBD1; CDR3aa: CASRQGVKNIQYF; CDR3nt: TGTGCCAGCCGTCAGGGGGTCAAAAACATTCAGTACTTC
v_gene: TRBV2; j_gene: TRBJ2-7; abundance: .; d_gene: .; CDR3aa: CASSLTYEQYF; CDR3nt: TGTGCCAGCAGCCTTACCTACGAGCAGTACTTC
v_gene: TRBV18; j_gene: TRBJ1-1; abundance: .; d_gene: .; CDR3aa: CASSGDQNTEAFF; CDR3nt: TGTGCCAGCTCCGGAGATCAGAACACTGAAGCTTTCTTT
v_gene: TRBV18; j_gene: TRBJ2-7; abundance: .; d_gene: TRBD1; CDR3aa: CASSPSGTGGNEQYF; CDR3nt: TGTGCCAGCTCACCATCTGGGACAGGGGGCAACGAGCAGTACTTC
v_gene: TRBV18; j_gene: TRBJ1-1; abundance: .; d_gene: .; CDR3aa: CASSTSQGSVGNTEAFF; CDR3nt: TGTGCCAGCTCCACCAGCCAGGGGTCAGTAGGGAACACTGAAGCTTTCTTT
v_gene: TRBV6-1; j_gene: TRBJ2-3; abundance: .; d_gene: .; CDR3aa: CASSDLRARAKEGTQYF; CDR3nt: TGTGCCAGCAGTGATTTAAGGGCGCGGGCCAAGGAGGGCACGCAGTATTTT
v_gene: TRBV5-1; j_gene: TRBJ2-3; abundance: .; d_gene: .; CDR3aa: CASSGSSTDTQYF; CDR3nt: TGCGCCAGCAGCGGCAGTAGCACAGATACGCAGTATTTT
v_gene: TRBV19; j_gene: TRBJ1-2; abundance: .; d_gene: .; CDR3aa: CASSMLDSLYGYTF; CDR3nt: TGTGCCAGTAGTATGTTAGACAGTCTATATGGCTACACCTTC
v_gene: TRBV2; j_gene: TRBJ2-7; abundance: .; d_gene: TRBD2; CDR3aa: CASSARPGLASYEQYF; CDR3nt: TGTGCCAGCTCCGCTCGGCCTGGACTAGCCTCCTACGAGCAGTACTTC
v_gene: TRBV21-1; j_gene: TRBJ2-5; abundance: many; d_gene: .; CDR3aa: CASSKEEREETQYF; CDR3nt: TGTGCCAGCAGCAAAGAGGAGCGGGAAGAGACCCAGTACTTC
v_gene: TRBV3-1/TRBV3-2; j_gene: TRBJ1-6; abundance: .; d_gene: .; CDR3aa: CASSQSRESPLHF; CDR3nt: TGTGCCAGCAGCCAGAGTCGGGAATCACCCCTCCACTTT
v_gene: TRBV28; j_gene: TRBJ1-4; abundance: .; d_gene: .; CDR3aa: CASSLPMGQGNEKLFF; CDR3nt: TGTGCCAGCAGTTTACCGATGGGGCAGGGTAATGAAAAACTGTTTTTT
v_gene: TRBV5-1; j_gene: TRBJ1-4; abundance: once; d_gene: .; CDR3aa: CASSRAGGSRPDGEKLFF; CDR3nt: TGCGCCAGCAGCCGTGCGGGCGGCAGCCGACCGGATGGTGAAAAACTGTTTTTT
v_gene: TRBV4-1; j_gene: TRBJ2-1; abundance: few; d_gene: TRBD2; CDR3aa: CASSQGPRRGNEQFF; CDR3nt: TGCGCCAGCAGCCAAGGCCCGAGGCGGGGGAATGAGCAGTTCTTC